This T cell receptor (beta chain) stems from a study of shared clonotypes between healthy human individuals. As regards this clone: Its target is not known.

Whole-study findings and limits: Estimated clonotype richness was generally higher in naive than memory subsets.

Here immunoSEQ multiplex PCR was the method, and the copy in TCRdb shows in-frame clones only, minus some. In the table there are some 1.1 million clones, about 72% of which are singletons. Trimming cost V 5 bases and J 8 bases, with 15 bases left between them. Germline CDR1 reads SGHVT; CDR2 reads SQSDAQ. The CDR3 spans 13 residues. The chain uses TRBV7-4 and TRBJ1-2; D call uncertain. The receptor was derived from a man aged 18 to 29 in good health. Some clones in this sample may be carry-over from other donors' samples. Sequencing was done on a sample of memory CD4+ T cells from PBMCs. The subset denotes: CD45RA-negative fraction. For the CDR3, the DNA is TGTGCCAGCAGCCCCGGGGTTCTTAGGGGCTACACCTTC. It specifies CASSPGVLRGYTF.